This T cell receptor (beta chain) was recovered during a study of blood T cell repertoires in COVID-19. Original data processing: Cell counts per sample came from amplifying reference gene primers. Method: immunoSEQ multiplex PCR; TCRdb's copy keeps in-frame clones and lacks some. That table is the source of V, J and clone size, and D and trimming were worked out from the DNA. This table holds roughly 240,000 clones, roughly 88% found once. The CDR3 loop spans 15 amino acids. Between the trimmed V and J ends, which lost 5 bases and 3 bases, there was a span of 17 bases. The germline gives CDR1 SGHNT, CDR2 YYREEE (reference sequence).

The gene calls are TRBV5-4 and TRBJ2-5, with a weak D call TRBD1 (8 bases). What was sequenced was PBMCs or T cells enriched from blood (not recorded which). The sequence derives from a woman aged 40 to 55 with acute COVID-19. CDR3 sequence reads: CASSYRTGREETQYF. The CDR3 DNA sequence: TGTGCCAGCAGTTACCGGACAGGGAGGGAAGAGACCCAGTACTTC.